This is a list of T cell receptor beta chains from one sample in a study of blood T cell repertoires in COVID-19. Only in-frame clones appear in the TCRdb table, and some are missing; sequencing was by immunoSEQ multiplex PCR. The sample holds 95,000 to 150,000 clones, around 86% seen once. Sequenced: peripheral blood. The receptors were gathered from a human donor in a cohort sampled during active COVID-19. Each CDR3 is given with its conserved first and last residue. The order of the fields is J gene, V gene, clone size, D gene, CDR3 DNA, CDR3 protein. D genes are given only for firm matches. The size of a clone is reported for some rows only, either as once, few or many, or as a class for expanded clones.

j_call: TRBJ1-1
v_call: TRBV12-3/TRBV12-4
clone_size: -
d_call: -
cdr3_nt: TGTGCCAGCAGTTTCGGGGGGTCTGAAGCTTTCTTT
cdr3_aa: CASSFGGSEAFF

j_call: TRBJ2-2
v_call: TRBV30
clone_size: -
d_call: -
cdr3_nt: TGTGCCTGGAGTGTACGTCCGGGACTCAACACCGGGGAGCTGTTTTTT
cdr3_aa: CAWSVRPGLNTGELFF

j_call: TRBJ2-1
v_call: TRBV11-3
clone_size: -
d_call: TRBD2
cdr3_nt: TGTGCCAGCAGCTCCGTTGCGGGAGGCCTCAATGAGCAGTTCTTC
cdr3_aa: CASSSVAGGLNEQFF

j_call: TRBJ2-3
v_call: TRBV18
clone_size: once
d_call: -
cdr3_nt: TGTGCCAGCTCACCATCGACAGATACGCAGTATTTT
cdr3_aa: CASSPSTDTQYF

j_call: TRBJ1-2
v_call: TRBV4-1
clone_size: -
d_call: -
cdr3_nt: TGCGCCAGCAGCCAATGGCAGGGAGGGAGCTATGGCTACACCTTC
cdr3_aa: CASSQWQGGSYGYTF

j_call: TRBJ1-2
v_call: TRBV19
clone_size: -
d_call: TRBD1
cdr3_nt: TGTGCCAGTAGTATAAGGGACAGGGGGGTCTATGGCTACACCTTC
cdr3_aa: CASSIRDRGVYGYTF

j_call: TRBJ2-7
v_call: TRBV7-2
clone_size: -
d_call: -
cdr3_nt: TGTGCCAGCAGGCCCCGGGAATTCTCCTACGAGCAGTACTTC
cdr3_aa: CASRPREFSYEQYF

j_call: TRBJ2-1
v_call: TRBV6-6
clone_size: -
d_call: TRBD1
cdr3_nt: TGTGCCAGCAGTAAACGACAGGGGGCGAATGAGCAGTTCTTC
cdr3_aa: CASSKRQGANEQFF

j_call: TRBJ2-1
v_call: TRBV5-1
clone_size: -
d_call: TRBD2
cdr3_nt: TGCGCCAGCAGCTTGGGACTAGCGGGACTGGATGAGCAGTTCTTC
cdr3_aa: CASSLGLAGLDEQFF

j_call: TRBJ1-5
v_call: TRBV2
clone_size: many
d_call: -
cdr3_nt: TGTGCCAGCAGTGCTAACAGTTTTTATAGCAATCAGCCCCAGCATTTT
cdr3_aa: CASSANSFYSNQPQHF

j_call: TRBJ1-1
v_call: TRBV5-6
clone_size: -
d_call: -
cdr3_nt: TGTGCCAGCAGCCGCGGTGCAGGGGACACTGAAGCTTTCTTT
cdr3_aa: CASSRGAGDTEAFF

j_call: TRBJ2-1
v_call: TRBV13
clone_size: -
d_call: TRBD2
cdr3_nt: TGTGCCAGCAGCTGGGCCAGCGGGAGATCAAATGAGCAGTTCTTC
cdr3_aa: CASSWASGRSNEQFF

j_call: TRBJ1-5
v_call: TRBV10-3
clone_size: -
d_call: TRBD1
cdr3_nt: TGTGCCATCAGTGGGGACAGCGATAGCAATCAGCCCCAGCATTTT
cdr3_aa: CAISGDSDSNQPQHF

j_call: TRBJ1-5
v_call: TRBV5-1
clone_size: -
d_call: -
cdr3_nt: TGCGCCAGCAGCTTGGGAGGCGTTAGCAATCAGCCCCAGCATTTT
cdr3_aa: CASSLGGVSNQPQHF

j_call: TRBJ1-5
v_call: TRBV19
clone_size: -
d_call: -
cdr3_nt: TGTGCCAGTAAAAAGACAGATAGCAATCAGCCCCAGCATTTT
cdr3_aa: CASKKTDSNQPQHF

j_call: TRBJ2-3
v_call: TRBV5-1
clone_size: -
d_call: TRBD1
cdr3_nt: TGCGCCAGCAGCTTGGGAAGGCCGGGACAGCGAGCAGATACGCAGTATTTT
cdr3_aa: CASSLGRPGQRADTQYF

j_call: TRBJ1-2
v_call: TRBV7-2
clone_size: -
d_call: -
cdr3_nt: TGTGCCAGCAGCCCGACAGGAGCTAACTATGGCTACACCTTC
cdr3_aa: CASSPTGANYGYTF

j_call: TRBJ2-6
v_call: TRBV5-5
clone_size: -
d_call: -
cdr3_nt: TGTGCCAGCAGCTTGAGCGCTTCTGGGGCCAACGTCCTGACTTTC
cdr3_aa: CASSLSASGANVLTF

j_call: TRBJ1-3
v_call: TRBV4-3
clone_size: -
d_call: TRBD1
cdr3_nt: TGCGCCAGCAGCCAAGGGACAGGGACTGGAAACACCATATATTTT
cdr3_aa: CASSQGTGTGNTIYF

j_call: TRBJ1-5
v_call: TRBV6-6
clone_size: -
d_call: -
cdr3_nt: TGTGCCAGCAGTTACACGGTCGCAGGACCCCAGCATTTT
cdr3_aa: CASSYTVAGPQHF

j_call: TRBJ1-6
v_call: TRBV10-3
clone_size: -
d_call: TRBD1
cdr3_nt: TGTGCCACCGCCGGGACAGGGTTACATTCACCCCTCCACTTT
cdr3_aa: CATAGTGLHSPLHF

j_call: TRBJ2-4
v_call: TRBV4-3
clone_size: once
d_call: -
cdr3_nt: TGCGCCAGCAGCCAAGTTCTGGGGGCGAACATTCAGTACTTC
cdr3_aa: CASSQVLGANIQYF

j_call: TRBJ2-7
v_call: TRBV11-2
clone_size: -
d_call: -
cdr3_nt: TGTGCCAGCAGCCCGAGCTCCTACGAGCAGTACTTC
cdr3_aa: CASSPSSYEQYF

j_call: TRBJ1-6
v_call: TRBV5-4
clone_size: -
d_call: -
cdr3_nt: TGTGCCAGCAGCTTGGTAGGGGGATTCAATTCACCCCTCCACTTT
cdr3_aa: CASSLVGGFNSPLHF

j_call: TRBJ1-6
v_call: TRBV4-1
clone_size: -
d_call: -
cdr3_nt: TGCGCCAGCAGCCAAGATACGGGGAATTCACCCCTCCACTTT
cdr3_aa: CASSQDTGNSPLHF

j_call: TRBJ2-7
v_call: TRBV7-2
clone_size: -
d_call: -
cdr3_nt: TGTGCCAGCAGCTTAACAGGGTTCGAGCAGTACTTC
cdr3_aa: CASSLTGFEQYF

j_call: TRBJ1-1
v_call: TRBV30
clone_size: -
d_call: TRBD1
cdr3_nt: TGTGCCTGGAGGGGGGACAGATTTAACACTGAAGCTTTCTTT
cdr3_aa: CAWRGDRFNTEAFF

j_call: TRBJ2-5
v_call: TRBV4-1
clone_size: -
d_call: TRBD1
cdr3_nt: TGCGCCAGCAGCTATGAAACCGGACAGGAACTGATAGAGGAGACCCAGTACTTC
cdr3_aa: CASSYETGQELIEETQYF